This T cell receptor (beta chain) was documented in a study of shared clonotypes between healthy human individuals. Study context: Those who served as donors were two women and a few men between the ages of 18 and 49. Study-wide results and caveats: The generation probabilities recorded for non-shared clonotypes fell below those of clonotypes shared by all four donors. Larger richness was generally estimated for naive than memory subsets. Among a handful of donors, roughly 5% of naive CD4 clonotypes were found in common.

Measured with immunoSEQ multiplex PCR; TCRdb has only the in-frame clones, and not every one. The profile shows about 2.1 million clones, 80% to 95% of them singletons. Losses at the gene ends were 8 bases for V and 2 bases for J; bases not matched to a gene: 6. Per the germline V gene, CDR1 is MNHEY and CDR2 is SMNVEV (reference sequence). The CDR3 runs 14 residues. Remarks on this clone: Its antigen is undetermined.

The naive CD8 fraction comprised CD45RO-negative cells positively selected for CCR7 and excluded terminally differentiated effector memory CD45RA+ cells. The chain has TRBV27 and TRBJ2-7, with 10 bases identical to TRBD1. Material for sequencing was naive CD8+ T cells from PBMCs. This clonotype was obtained from a man younger than 35 in good health. Some clones in this sample may be carry-over from other donors' samples. The CDR3 region is CASAPGQGTYEQYF. DNA of the CDR3: TGTGCCAGCGCCCCGGGACAGGGGACCTACGAGCAGTACTTC.